The source of this T cell receptor beta chain is a study of cytomegalovirus exposure and HLA in healthy donors. Study-level findings and limits: The records held CMV serostatus as the only immune exposure information. Later analysis suggested most CMV-associated TCR beta chains were HLA-restricted. Presence/absence analyses assumed roughly uniform sequencing depth across donors.

Comments on this clone: Its antigen is as yet unknown.

Looked up from germline, CDR1 is MNHNS and CDR2 is SASEGT. The V gene end was trimmed by 6 bases and the J gene end by 9 bases; junction bases not matched to a gene: 5. The length of the CDR3 is 13 residues. Sampled while nominally healthy, donors likely had unrecorded immune exposures. The PCR made use of 60 Vbeta and 13 Jbeta primers. Sequenced by immunoSEQ multiplex PCR; TCRdb stores in-frame clones only, minus some. Here the sample spans roughly 130,000 clones, 80% being singletons. This clonotype was sampled from a man aged 40-50 years in good health and CMV-seronegative. The chain has TRBV6-1 and TRBJ2-1; 10 bases line up with TRBD2. Sequencing was performed on PBMCs. The CDR3 DNA sequence: TGTGCCAGCAGAATAGCGGGAGGTAGTGAGCAGTTCTTC. This codes for CASRIAGGSEQFF.